One sample yielded the 13 T cell receptor beta chains listed below, sequenced in a study of identical twins (TCRdb year 2016). Library construction relied on 5' RACE. For sequencing, an Illumina HiSeq 2000 was employed. TCRdb trimmed the raw reads at Q25, called clones with MiXCR and kept productive beta chains. Here each entry gathers all rows of one CDR3 protein and keeps the most common genes and DNA. The sample includes around 570,000 distinct CDR3 sequences, with nearly 10% observed a single time. Together, the top ten hold roughly 3% of the sample. This sample also appeared in a second study, on yellow fever vaccine responses in identical twins.

Sequences were obtained from PBMCs. The receptors come from a woman aged 18-29 years in good health.

This clonotype was counted many times. The gene calls are TRBV12-3 or TRBV12-4 and TRBJ2-4, with D perhaps being TRBD1 or TRBD2 (6 bases each). The CDR3 length is 15 residues. V was pared by 5 bases and J by 3 bases, with 14 bases between. This CDR3 reads CASSATGANKNIQYF. CDR3 nucleotides: TGTGCCAGCAGTGCTACGGGGGCCAACAAAAACATTCAGTACTTC.

Regarding this clonotype: No conserved phenylalanine or tryptophan ends this CDR3, so it is likely a read error. The rearrangement joins TRBV12-3 or TRBV12-4 to TRBJ2-3; D possibly corresponds to TRBD2 (5 bases). Deletions cut 3 bases from V and 0 bases from J, with 13 bases between. The CDR3 is 16 amino acids. The CDR3 region is CASSLQDGGSTDTQYY. The CDR3 DNA follows: TGTGCCAGCAGTTTGCAAGACGGCGGGAGCACAGATACGCAGTATTAT.

This clonotype was seen more than once but under ten times. This rearrangement joins TRBV4-1 to TRBJ2-7, with a possible D match to TRBD1 (6 bases). There are 15 residues in the CDR3. Germline V CDR1 and CDR2: MGHRA, YSYEKL. The V gene lost 0 bases and the J gene lost 3 bases, with 12 bases spanning the gap. CDR3 region: CASSQDPGRGYEQYF. CDR3 nucleotide sequence: TGCGCCAGCAGCCAAGATCCGGGCAGGGGCTACGAGCAGTACTTC.

This chain joins TRBV7-2 and TRBJ2-7, with TRBD1 identical over 10 bases. Germline V CDR1 and CDR2: SGHTA, FQGNSA. This CDR3 has 15 residues. Unmatched junction bases numbered 8, after V lost 2 bases and J lost 7 bases. The CDR3 DNA follows: TGTGCCAGCAGCTTAACCCGACAGGGGGCACGGGAGCAGTACTTC. Protein sequence: CASSLTRQGAREQYF.

This clonotype was detected ten times or more. The V call is TRBV20-1, the J call TRBJ1-2; no reliable D call. From germline, CDR1 is DFQATT and CDR2 SNEGSKA (reference sequence). The CDR3 has 15 residues. Between the trimmed V and J ends, which lost 5 bases and 0 bases, there was a span of 16 bases. CDR3 protein: CSALLRQVPNYGYTF. The CDR3 DNA reads TGCAGTGCTCTCCTAAGACAAGTCCCTAACTATGGCTACACCTTC.

This clonotype came up many times. The chain uses TRBV7-9 and TRBJ2-1; 10 bases align to TRBD1. The CDR3 length is 17 residues. J lost 9 bases, V lost 1 base, and 12 bases had no gene match. The germline V gene has CDR1 SEHNR and CDR2 FQNEAQ (reference sequence). CDR3 in amino acids: CASSLDPRTGGMSEQFF. CDR3 bases: TGTGCCAGCAGCTTAGATCCCAGGACAGGGGGTATGAGTGAGCAGTTCTTC.

The chain carries TRBV7-3 and TRBJ2-1; possibly TRBD1 or TRBD2 for D (5 bases each). This CDR3 is 14 amino acids long. The germline V gene encodes CDR1 SGHTA and CDR2 FQGTGA. Trimming removed 5 bases at V and 8 bases at J, with 16 bases between. CDR3 nucleotides: TGTGCCAGCAGCCCGGGACCTAAACGCGATGAGCAGTTCTTC. Translation gives CASSPGPKRDEQFF.

This clonotype has a count of ten or more. The chain carries TRBV3-1 and TRBJ2-3, with 9 bases identical to TRBD2. The CDR3 runs 16 residues. Germline CDR1 and CDR2: LGHDT and YNNKEL (reference sequence). V gave up 4 bases and J gave up 0 bases; unmatched junction bases: 5. The CDR3 spells CASSPKSGGSTDTQYF. CDR3 nucleotides: TGTGCCAGCAGCCCCAAAAGCGGGGGGAGCACAGATACGCAGTATTTT.

There are many counts of this clonotype. V usage is TRBV15 and J usage is TRBJ2-7, with D possibly TRBD1 on 5 matching bases. Trimming removed 0 bases from V and 9 bases from J, with 15 bases in between. This CDR3 contains 14 residues. Per germline, CDR1 LNHNV and CDR2 YYDKDF (reference sequence). In DNA, the CDR3 is TGTGCCACCAGCAGAGATGGTGGGGCAGGTGGGCAGTACTTC. Translated: CATSRDGGAGGQYF. Drawing the rest from reference TRBV15 and TRBJ2-7, the complete variable domain is DAMVIQNPRYQVTQFGKPVTLSCSQTLNHNVMYWYQQKSSQAPKLLFHYYDKDFNNEADTPDNFQSRRPNTSFCFLDIRSPGLGDTAMYLCATSRDGGAGGQYFGPGTRLTVT.

This clonotype was recorded many times. The chain uses TRBV5-5 and TRBJ2-1, with unresolved D. Germline V gene data show CDR1 as SGHKS and CDR2 as YYEKEE (reference sequence). This CDR3 comprises 14 residues. The V end was cut by 0 bases, the J end by 1 base, with 5 bases between. CDR3 in amino acids: CASSLEPSYNEQFF. CDR3 nucleotides: TGTGCCAGCAGCTTGGAGCCTTCCTACAATGAGCAGTTCTTC.

This clonotype was observed a handful of times. This chain connects TRBV20-1 to TRBJ1-1, with D perhaps matching TRBD1 (5 bases). V gave up 0 bases and J gave up 4 bases, with 12 bases separating them. The CDR3 spans 14 residues. Germline V gene sequence: CDR1 DFQATT, CDR2 SNEGSKA (reference sequence). CDR3 DNA: TGCAGTGCTAGAGATTCCAGGGTTCGCACTGAAGCTTTCTTT. It yields the protein CSARDSRVRTEAFF.

The rearrangement uses TRBV4-1 and TRBJ2-5, with 9 bases matching TRBD1. The V gene end was trimmed by 3 bases and the J gene end by 6 bases; junction bases not matched to a gene: 8. Germline V gives CDR1 MGHRA, CDR2 YSYEKL. This CDR3 is built from 15 residues. The CDR3, as DNA: TGCGCCAGCAGCCACCCGGGACAGGGCGTAAAGACCCAGTACTTC. Protein product: CASSHPGQGVKTQYF.

This clonotype came up many times. The V gene is TRBV28, the J gene TRBJ1-4; D possibly corresponds to TRBD1 (5 bases). V lost 3 bases to trimming and J lost 5 bases, with 13 bases between them. Germline CDR1 and CDR2: MDHEN and SYDVKM. This CDR3 is 15 amino acids long. The CDR3 loop reads CASSFLQGGNEKLFF. CDR3 bases: TGTGCCAGCAGTTTCCTCCAGGGAGGGAATGAAAAACTGTTTTTT. Full variable domain (outside the CDR3, taken from reference TRBV28 and TRBJ1-4): DVKVTQSSRYLVKRTGEKVFLECVQDMDHENMFWYRQDPGLGLRLIYFSYDVKMKEKGDIPEGYSVSREKKERFSLILESASTNQTSMYLCASSFLQGGNEKLFFGSGTQLSVL.